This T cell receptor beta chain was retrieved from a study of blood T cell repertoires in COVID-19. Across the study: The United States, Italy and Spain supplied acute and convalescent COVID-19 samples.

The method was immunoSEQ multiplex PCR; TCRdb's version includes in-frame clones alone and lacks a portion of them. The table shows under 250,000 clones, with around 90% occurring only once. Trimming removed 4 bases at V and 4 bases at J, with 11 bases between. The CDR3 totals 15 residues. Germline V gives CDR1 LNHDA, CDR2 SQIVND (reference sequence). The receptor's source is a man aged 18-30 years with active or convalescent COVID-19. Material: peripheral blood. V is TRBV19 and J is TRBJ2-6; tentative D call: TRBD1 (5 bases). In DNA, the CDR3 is TGTGCCAGTAGTAAGGGGCGGTCAGGGGCCAACGTCCTGACTTTC. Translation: CASSKGRSGANVLTF.